This is a list of T cell receptor beta chains from one sample in a study of blood T cells in healthy people across ages. TCRdb itself ran the 5' RACE reads through MiXCR, one entry per CDR3 protein. The sample shows fewer than 900,000 distinct CDR3 sequences, 35% to 40% of them seen only once. Sequenced: blood. The receptors were gathered from a man younger than 30 in good health. Each CDR3 is given with its conserved first and last residue. Fields, in order: clone size, D gene, V gene, J gene, CDR3 protein, CDR3 DNA. The D gene is left open where the match is weak. Size is omitted from some rows. Given values are once, few, many or a class for expanded clones.

size: few
D: -
V: TRBV5-1
J: TRBJ2-1
CDR3: CASSLRQGGSNEQFF
DNA: TGCGCCAGCAGCCTCCGACAGGGAGGGAGCAATGAGCAGTTCTTC

size: -
D: TRBD1
V: TRBV5-6
J: TRBJ1-2
CDR3: CASSLLTTGRANYGYTF
DNA: TGTGCCAGCAGCTTGCTCACGACAGGGAGAGCTAACTATGGCTACACCTTC

size: -
D: -
V: TRBV6-2/TRBV6-3
J: TRBJ1-5
CDR3: CASSYGGFSNQPQHF
DNA: TGTGCCAGCAGTTACGGAGGGTTTAGCAATCAGCCCCAGCATTTT

size: -
D: -
V: TRBV29-1
J: TRBJ1-1
CDR3: CSVLRLLVTEAFF
DNA: TGCAGCGTGTTGAGGTTGTTGGTCACTGAAGCTTTCTTT

size: -
D: TRBD1
V: TRBV20-1
J: TRBJ2-4
CDR3: CSARFPGQGRNIQYF
DNA: TGCAGTGCTAGATTCCCTGGACAGGGGAGAAACATTCAGTACTTC

size: -
D: -
V: TRBV6-2/TRBV6-3
J: TRBJ1-5
CDR3: CASSYSKARADHRDQPQHF
DNA: TGTGCCAGCAGTTACTCGAAAGCCCGCGCCGACCATCGGGATCAGCCCCAGCATTTT

size: few
D: TRBD2
V: TRBV4-1
J: TRBJ2-7
CDR3: CASSQDRLAGQTQYF
DNA: TGCGCCAGCAGCCAAGATCGGCTAGCGGGGCAAACCCAGTACTTC

size: -
D: -
V: TRBV12-3/TRBV12-4
J: TRBJ2-1
CDR3: CASGYFLADNEQFF
DNA: TGTGCCAGCGGGTATTTCCTAGCAGACAATGAGCAGTTCTTC

size: -
D: -
V: TRBV21-1
J: TRBJ2-1
CDR3: CASSTPRQGGNEQFF
DNA: TGTGCCAGCAGCACCCCAAGACAGGGCGGAAATGAGCAGTTCTTC

size: -
D: -
V: TRBV2
J: TRBJ2-7
CDR3: CASSEESGFYNEQYF
DNA: TGTGCCAGCAGCGAAGAATCGGGGTTCTACAATGAGCAGTACTTC

size: many
D: TRBD2
V: TRBV4-3
J: TRBJ2-1
CDR3: CASSQRLAGATYNEQFF
DNA: TGCGCCAGCAGCCAAAGACTAGCGGGGGCGACCTACAATGAGCAGTTCTTC

size: -
D: -
V: TRBV20-1
J: TRBJ2-1
CDR3: CSAPQPGARSYNEQFF
DNA: TGCAGTGCCCCACAACCGGGGGCCCGCTCCTACAATGAGCAGTTCTTC

size: few
D: -
V: TRBV7-2
J: TRBJ2-1
CDR3: CASSDPYVGSSYNEQFF
DNA: TGTGCCAGCAGCGACCCGTATGTGGGAAGCTCCTACAATGAGCAGTTCTTC

size: few
D: -
V: TRBV20-1
J: TRBJ1-1
CDR3: CSAAGRGGIMNTEAFF
DNA: TGCAGTGCTGCTGGCCGAGGCGGCATCATGAACACTGAAGCTTTCTTT

size: -
D: TRBD2
V: TRBV2
J: TRBJ2-5
CDR3: CASRGLASQGTQYF
DNA: TGTGCCAGCAGAGGACTAGCGTCACAAGGGACCCAGTACTTC

size: many
D: -
V: TRBV7-2
J: TRBJ1-2
CDR3: CASSLGINYGYTF
DNA: TGTGCCAGCAGTTTAGGGATTAACTATGGCTACACCTTC

size: -
D: -
V: TRBV4-2
J: TRBJ2-1
CDR3: CASSQGLVGRNEQFF
DNA: TGTGCCAGCAGCCAAGGACTTGTTGGACGGAATGAGCAGTTCTTC

size: few
D: TRBD1
V: TRBV2
J: TRBJ1-5
CDR3: CASRQGANQPQHF
DNA: TGTGCCAGCCGACAGGGCGCCAATCAGCCCCAGCATTTT